Reported below is one T cell receptor (beta chain). In its sample, this clonotype was seen many times. Its antigen has not been determined. No per-base quality is available; no much larger clone lies one base away. For repertoire sequencing, TCR beta CDR3 regions were amplified from RNA transcripts. The first round was an RT-PCR using HTBI primers with the Qiagen OneStep RT-PCR kit, and this first round was followed by a second-round multiplex PCR, then size selection and purification. Libraries were sequenced paired-end with 100 bp reads on an Illumina HiSeq2000. Regarding the original processing steps: Reads were processed with SOAPnuke, discarding reads with adapters, uncalled bases, mean Phred below 15, or no exact constant-primer or identifier match. COPE v1.2.5 was used to merge high-quality paired reads. Each unique nucleotide sequence was treated as a clonotype, and MiTCR v1.1 was used to align the clonotypes to the IMGT TRB V, D and J references. Only V-J combinations with frequency above 0.0001 were analysed, covering 99% to 99.2% of repertoires. For each V-J combination, a TCR clonal expansion and chaos score was defined as the ratio of F50 clonal expansion to chaos observed in the TCRdist matrix. Welch's t-statistics and random forest were used to narrow the features down to around 13 V-J combinations, which were then fed into a naive Bayes classifier. Thyroid-blood repertoire similarity was quantified with the Morisita-Horn index. TCRdb itself trimmed the public reads at Q25 with fastp, ran MiXCR and retained productive beta chains. Rows are combined by CDR3 protein, so each entry shows the most common genes and DNA. TCRdb, not the original authors, processed these V and J calls. This sample comprises roughly 480,000 distinct CDR3 sequences, about 15% of them detected only once. 8% to 10% of the sample is taken by the ten largest.

Ophthalmopathy patients had moderately to severely active disease, Clinical Activity Score of at least 3, NOSPECS grade of at least 4, and disease duration under 3 months. Patients were excluded if they had other autoimmune diseases, uncontrolled infections, pregnancy or lactation. Diagnosis was based on clinical symptoms, serum thyroxine, TRAb, thyroid ultrasound and orbital computed tomography. Ficoll-Paque density gradient centrifugation was used to isolate PBMCs from 9.5 to 10 ml of fresh peripheral blood. Total RNA was extracted with Trizol reagent and quality-checked on an Agilent 2100 Bioanalyzer. The sample belongs to a study of Graves' ophthalmopathy and Graves' hyperthyroidism listed by TCRdb under 2018. With respect to the entire study: Peripheral blood was collected at initial diagnosis, prior to any treatment. The 85 to 100 discovery patients were randomly split 7:3 into training and test sets. In total, around 130 blood samples were TCR-sequenced: 40 to 45 ophthalmopathy, roughly 80 hyperthyroidism and some 17 hyperthyroidism-to-ophthalmopathy patients. In six or seven hyperthyroidism patients, the T-cell repertoires found in thyroid tissue were compared with those found in blood. An independent validation cohort comprised some 19 hyperthyroidism patients and 15 to 17 patients who later progressed from hyperthyroidism to ophthalmopathy. Following sampling, methimazole starting at 30 mg daily was administered to hyperthyroidism patients, and high-dose intravenous methylprednisolone was administered to ophthalmopathy patients. To explore V-J signatures distinguishing ophthalmopathy from hyperthyroidism, a discovery set of 100 patients (around 44 ophthalmopathy, 57 stable hyperthyroidism) was enrolled. The study used TCR beta repertoire signatures to distinguish Graves' ophthalmopathy from Graves' hyperthyroidism and to predict progression to ophthalmopathy.

Broader findings and caveats from the paper: Ophthalmopathy was separated from stable hyperthyroidism by the 13-signature model with about 85% sensitivity and less than 82% specificity in cross-validation and with 80%/75% in the test set. In validation, the model predicted ophthalmopathy progression with 55% to 71% sensitivity and about 73% specificity; 12 predicted patients were CT-confirmed with GO in a median of around 6.5 months. Most expanded thyroid clonotypes with a frequency above 0.001 also appeared in blood, which suggests that blood repertoires may reflect the immune response in the thyroid. No statistical method was used to predetermine the sample size, and group allocation was not hidden from the investigators.

The sequencing sample was made of blood. This receptor was taken from a woman in her 30s with Graves' ophthalmopathy. Donor details come from another sample of the same person, matched by shared clones.

The CDR3 amino acid sequence is: CASSPPGVAEAFF. The DNA reads TGTGCCAGCAGCCCGCCGGGGGTCGCTGAAGCTTTCTTT. In this chain, TRBV3-1 is recombined with TRBJ1-1; the D gene is perhaps TRBD1, on 5 matching bases. V loses 4 bases of germline sequence and J loses 6 bases, and the interval between the two ends is 12 bases. Spanning cysteine to phenylalanine, the CDR3 consists of 13 amino acids. The sequence is cut down to CDR3 DNA, 39 bases in frame from base 1. CDR1 and CDR2 (LGHDT, YNNKEL) derive from the germline V gene (reference sequence).